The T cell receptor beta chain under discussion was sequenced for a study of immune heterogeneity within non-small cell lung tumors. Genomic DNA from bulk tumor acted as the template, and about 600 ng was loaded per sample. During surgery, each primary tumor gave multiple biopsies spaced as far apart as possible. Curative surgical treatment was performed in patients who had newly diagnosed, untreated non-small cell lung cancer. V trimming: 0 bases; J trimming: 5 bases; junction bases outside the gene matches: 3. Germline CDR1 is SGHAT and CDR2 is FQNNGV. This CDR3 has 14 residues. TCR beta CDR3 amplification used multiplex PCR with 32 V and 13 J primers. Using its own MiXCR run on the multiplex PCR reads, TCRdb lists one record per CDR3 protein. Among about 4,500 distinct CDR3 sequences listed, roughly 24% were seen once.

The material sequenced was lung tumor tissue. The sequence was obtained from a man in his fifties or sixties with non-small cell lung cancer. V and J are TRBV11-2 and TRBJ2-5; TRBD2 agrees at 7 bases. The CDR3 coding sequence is TGTGCCAGCAGCTTAGATGGGGGGGGGGAGACCCAGTACTTC. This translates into CASSLDGGGETQYF.